Listed below are T cell receptor beta chains from one sample, sequenced in a study of CD8 T cells in ankylosing spondylitis. TCRdb redid the calling of the 5' RACE reads with MiXCR, one entry per CDR3 protein. The sample records some 40,000 distinct CDR3 sequences, 3% to 3.5% being singletons. Sequenced: blood, either unsorted or a sorted T cell fraction (not recorded which). Receptors were obtained from a male donor with ankylosing spondylitis or in good health (not recorded which). The CDR3 runs from the conserved cysteine through the conserved F or W. The order of the fields is V gene, clone size, D gene, J gene, CDR3 protein, CDR3 DNA. D genes are given only for firm matches. The size field is filled for only some rows; it gives once, few, many or a size class.

TRBV9	.	TRBD2	TRBJ2-1	CASSVGGRALAEQFF	TGTGCCAGCAGCGTAGGCGGGAGGGCCTTAGCTGAGCAGTTCTTC
TRBV9	many	TRBD1	TRBJ1-3	CASSSGTGNSGNTIYF	TGTGCCAGCAGTTCTGGGACAGGGAACTCTGGAAACACCATATATTTT
TRBV9	many	.	TRBJ2-4	CASSVEPSAAKNIQYF	TGTGCCAGCAGCGTAGAGCCGTCCGCAGCCAAAAACATTCAGTACTTC
TRBV9	.	.	TRBJ2-5	CASSVGGGHRQETQYF	TGTGCCAGCAGCGTTGGGGGGGGGCATCGCCAAGAGACCCAGTACTTC
TRBV9	many	.	TRBJ1-2	CASSVADNYGYTF	TGTGCCAGCAGCGTAGCTGATAACTATGGCTACACCTTC
TRBV9	many	TRBD1	TRBJ2-6	CASSPSGQGLTGGANVLTF	TGTGCCAGCAGCCCCAGCGGACAGGGGCTGACTGGTGGGGCCAACGTCCTGACTTTC
TRBV9	many	.	TRBJ2-3	CASSVRITDTQYF	TGTGCCAGCAGCGTGAGGATCACAGATACGCAGTATTTT
TRBV24-1	medium-sized	.	TRBJ1-5	CANSWAGQPQHF	TGTGCCAACAGTTGGGCAGGTCAGCCCCAGCATTTT
TRBV9	many	.	TRBJ2-1	CASSVAGGAAYNEQFF	TGTGCCAGCAGCGTAGCCGGCGGGGCCGCCTACAATGAGCAGTTCTTC
TRBV9	many	TRBD2	TRBJ2-5	CASSATRLAGFSQETQYF	TGTGCCAGCAGCGCAACCCGACTAGCGGGGTTTTCCCAAGAGACCCAGTACTTC
TRBV9	many	TRBD1	TRBJ2-5	CASSGQGKGETQYF	TGTGCCAGCAGCGGACAGGGGAAGGGTGAGACCCAGTACTTC
TRBV9	few	.	TRBJ2-5	CASSVGRYQETQYF	TGTGCCAGCAGCGTAGGCCGCTACCAAGAGACCCAGTACTTC
TRBV9	many	.	TRBJ2-5	CASSDGREETQYF	TGTGCCAGCAGCGATGGGCGGGAAGAGACCCAGTACTTC
TRBV9	many	.	TRBJ1-2	CASSVEGGYGYTF	TGTGCCAGCAGCGTAGAGGGGGGGTATGGCTACACCTTC
TRBV9	many	TRBD2	TRBJ2-1	CASSVRTSGIFEQFF	TGTGCCAGCAGCGTACGGACTAGCGGGATATTTGAGCAGTTCTTC
TRBV9	many	.	TRBJ2-2	CASSVASVQGAGELFF	TGTGCCAGCAGCGTAGCTAGTGTCCAGGGCGCCGGGGAGCTGTTTTTT
TRBV9	many	.	TRBJ2-2	CASSVGGGGEGELFF	TGTGCCAGCAGCGTAGGCGGTGGGGGTGAGGGGGAGCTGTTTTTT